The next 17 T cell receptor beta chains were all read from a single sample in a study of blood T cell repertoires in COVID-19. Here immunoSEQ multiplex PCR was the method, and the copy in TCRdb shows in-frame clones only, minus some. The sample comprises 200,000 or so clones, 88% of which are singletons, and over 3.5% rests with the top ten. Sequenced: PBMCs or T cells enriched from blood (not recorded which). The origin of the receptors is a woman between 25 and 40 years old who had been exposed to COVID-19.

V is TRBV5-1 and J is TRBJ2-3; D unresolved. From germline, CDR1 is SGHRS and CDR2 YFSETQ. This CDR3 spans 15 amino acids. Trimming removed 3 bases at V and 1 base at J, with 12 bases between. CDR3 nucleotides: TGCGCCAGCAGCTCCATGGAGCTCGGCACAGATACGCAGTATTTT. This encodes CASSSMELGTDTQYF.

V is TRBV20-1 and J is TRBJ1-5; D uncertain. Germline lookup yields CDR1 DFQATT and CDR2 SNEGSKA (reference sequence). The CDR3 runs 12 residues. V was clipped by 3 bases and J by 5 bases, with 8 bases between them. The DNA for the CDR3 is TGCAGTGCTAGTATCCGTTATCAGCCCCAGCATTTT. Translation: CSASIRYQPQHF.

CDR3 region: CAWSRDRGGSPLHF. The DNA of the CDR3 is TGTGCCTGGAGTCGCGACAGGGGTGGATCACCCCTCCACTTT. The chain carries TRBV30 and TRBJ1-6; 8 nucleotides agree with TRBD1. V dropped 2 bases and J dropped 10; count of bases not matched to a gene: 7. The germline gives CDR1 GTSNPN, CDR2 SVGIG (reference sequence). CDR3 length: 14 residues.

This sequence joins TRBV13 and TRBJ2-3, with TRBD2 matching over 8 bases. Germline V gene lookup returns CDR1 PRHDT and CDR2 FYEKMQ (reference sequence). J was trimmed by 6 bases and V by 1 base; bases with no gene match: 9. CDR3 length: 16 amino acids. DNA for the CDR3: TGTGCCAGCAGCTTAGACTTCCGGGAGGGCCAGGATACGCAGTATTTT. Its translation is CASSLDFREGQDTQYF.

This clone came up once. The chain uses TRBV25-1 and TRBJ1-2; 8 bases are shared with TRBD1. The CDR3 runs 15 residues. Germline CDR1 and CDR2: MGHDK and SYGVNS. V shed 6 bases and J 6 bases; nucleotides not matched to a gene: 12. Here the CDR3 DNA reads TGTGCCAGCAGCGATACAGGGGGAAACTGGGATGGCTACACCTTC. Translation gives CASSDTGGNWDGYTF.

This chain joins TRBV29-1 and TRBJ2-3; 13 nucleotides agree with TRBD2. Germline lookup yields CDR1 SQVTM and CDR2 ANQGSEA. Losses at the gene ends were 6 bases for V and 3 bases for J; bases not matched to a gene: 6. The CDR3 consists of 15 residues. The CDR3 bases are TGCAGCGTACGAACTAGCGGGAGGGTAACAGATACGCAGTATTTT. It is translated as CSVRTSGRVTDTQYF.

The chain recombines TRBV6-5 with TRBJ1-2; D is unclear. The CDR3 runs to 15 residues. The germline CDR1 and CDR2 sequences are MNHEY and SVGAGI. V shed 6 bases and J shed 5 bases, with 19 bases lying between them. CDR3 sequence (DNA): TGTGCCAGCAGCCCCCGATCGCGGGGAAGATATGGCTACACCTTC. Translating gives CASSPRSRGRYGYTF.

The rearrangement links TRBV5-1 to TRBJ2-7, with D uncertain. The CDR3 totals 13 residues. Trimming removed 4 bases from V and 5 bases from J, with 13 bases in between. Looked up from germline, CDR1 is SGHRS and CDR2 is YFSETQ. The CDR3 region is CASSPQLVDEQYF. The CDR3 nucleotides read TGCGCCAGCAGCCCTCAATTAGTTGACGAGCAGTACTTC.

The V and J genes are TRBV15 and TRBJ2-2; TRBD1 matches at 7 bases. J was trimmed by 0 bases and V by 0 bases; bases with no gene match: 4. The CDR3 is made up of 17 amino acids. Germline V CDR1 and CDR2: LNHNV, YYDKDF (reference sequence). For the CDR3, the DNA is TGTGCCACCAGCAGAGATGGCGGACAGGCGAACACCGGGGAGCTGTTTTTT. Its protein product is CATSRDGGQANTGELFF.

The CDR3 DNA is TGTGCCAGCAGTGTGACAGGGGTGAATGAAAAACTGTTTTTT. The encoded protein is CASSVTGVNEKLFF. This rearrangement joins TRBV28 to TRBJ1-4, with 8 bases fitting TRBD1. The J segment lost 5 bases and the V segment lost 5 bases, leaving 4 bases of the junction unmatched. From germline, CDR1 is MDHEN and CDR2 SYDVKM. This CDR3 has 14 residues.

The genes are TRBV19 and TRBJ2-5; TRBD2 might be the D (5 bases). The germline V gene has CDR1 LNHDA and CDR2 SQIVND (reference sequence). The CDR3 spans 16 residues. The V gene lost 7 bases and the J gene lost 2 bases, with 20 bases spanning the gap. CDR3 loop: CASTPYGVAAQETQYF. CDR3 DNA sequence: TGTGCCAGTACCCCTTACGGGGTGGCAGCACAAGAGACCCAGTACTTC.

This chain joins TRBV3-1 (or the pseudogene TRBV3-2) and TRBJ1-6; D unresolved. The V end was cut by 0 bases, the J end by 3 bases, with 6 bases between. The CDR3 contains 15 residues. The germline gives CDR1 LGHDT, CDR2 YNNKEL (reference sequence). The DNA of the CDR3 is TGTGCCAGCAGCCAAGAGCTATTCTATAATTCACCCCTCCACTTT. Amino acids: CASSQELFYNSPLHF.

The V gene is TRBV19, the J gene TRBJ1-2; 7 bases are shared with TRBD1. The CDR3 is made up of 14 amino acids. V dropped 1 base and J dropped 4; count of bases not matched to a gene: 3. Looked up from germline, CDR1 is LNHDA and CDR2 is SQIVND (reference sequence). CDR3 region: CASSIARDSYGYTF. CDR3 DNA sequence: TGTGCCAGTAGTATAGCCCGGGACAGCTATGGCTACACCTTC.

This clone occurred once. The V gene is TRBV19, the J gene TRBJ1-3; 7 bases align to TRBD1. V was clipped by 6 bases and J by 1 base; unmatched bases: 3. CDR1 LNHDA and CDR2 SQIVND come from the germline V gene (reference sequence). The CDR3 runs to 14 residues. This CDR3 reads CASSWDRSGNTIYF. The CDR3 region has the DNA TGTGCCAGTAGCTGGGACAGATCTGGAAACACCATATATTTT.

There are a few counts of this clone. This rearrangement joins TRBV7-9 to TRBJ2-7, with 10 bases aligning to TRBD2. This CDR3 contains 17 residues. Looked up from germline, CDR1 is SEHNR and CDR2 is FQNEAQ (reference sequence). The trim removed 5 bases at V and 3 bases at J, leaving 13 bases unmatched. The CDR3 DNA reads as TGTGCCAGCAGCCTCTCTAGCGGGAGTCTCGTTCTCTACGAGCAGTACTTC. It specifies CASSLSSGSLVLYEQYF.

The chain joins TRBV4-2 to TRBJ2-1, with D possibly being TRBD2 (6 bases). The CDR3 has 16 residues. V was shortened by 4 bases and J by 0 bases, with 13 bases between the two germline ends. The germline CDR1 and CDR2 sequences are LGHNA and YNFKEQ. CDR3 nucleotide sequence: TGTGCCAGCAGCCTCCCTGCCGGGGGCTCCTACAATGAGCAGTTCTTC. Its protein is CASSLPAGGSYNEQFF.

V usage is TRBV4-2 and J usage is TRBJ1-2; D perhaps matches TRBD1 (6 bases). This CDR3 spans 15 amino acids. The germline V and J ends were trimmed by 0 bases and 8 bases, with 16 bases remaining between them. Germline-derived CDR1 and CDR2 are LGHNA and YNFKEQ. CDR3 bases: TGTGCCAGCAGCCAAGATCAGGGGTCGGAGTTGGGCTACACCTTC. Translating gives CASSQDQGSELGYTF.